This TCR beta chain is drawn from a study of cytomegalovirus exposure and HLA in healthy donors. Study summary: One earlier analysis, a look at about 179 million T cells, found fewer than 140 million unique TCR beta sequences.

The CDR3 covers 15 residues. The V gene's germline CDR1 is SQVTM and CDR2 ANQGSEA. The V segment lost 6 bases and the J segment 7 bases; nucleotides outside the gene matches: 11. Details on this clone: What it recognizes is unknown.

Findings and limits, study-wide: A later analysis associated 16,951 TCR beta sequences with HLA alleles at a 0.05 false discovery rate. Clonal expansion, a later analysis showed, was greater in HLA-associated TCR beta chains than in equally common others.

Use of 60 Vbeta and 13 Jbeta primers characterized the PCR. Some clones are missing from TCRdb's copy, which holds only in-frame ones; the method was immunoSEQ multiplex PCR. This repertoire includes 20,000 or so clones. V is TRBV29-1 and J is TRBJ2-1; 11 bases are a match to TRBD1. Sequenced input: PBMCs. This receptor was taken from a man aged 55-75 years in good health and CMV-seropositive. CDR3 sequence reads: CSVETGTGGLNEQFF. The CDR3, as DNA: TGCAGCGTGGAGACCGGGACAGGGGGGTTGAATGAGCAGTTCTTC.